A single sample is the source of the 10 T cell receptor beta chains below, sequenced in a study of T-cell reconstitution after alpha-beta-depleted transplantation in children. Preparing the TCRbeta library involved the use of unique molecular identifiers. One entry per CDR3 protein, called by TCRdb with MiXCR from the PCR reads. Of 700,000 to 850,000 distinct CDR3 sequences listed, approximately 15% are singletons. The input for sequencing was PBMCs, mostly from graft donor cells, taken 360 days after TCRalphabeta/CD19-depleted stem cell transplant. Receptors originate from a male patient younger than 18 who had a stem cell transplant for acute lymphoblastic leukemia, so the T cells may come from the graft donor.

This clonotype was detected ten times or more. The V and J genes are TRBV14 and TRBJ2-2; 7 positions match TRBD1. V was clipped by 5 bases and J by 2 bases; unmatched bases: 8. The CDR3 contains 16 residues. CDR1 and CDR2 from the germline V gene are SGHDN and FVKESK. CDR3 residues: CASSYPYRGNTGELFF. The CDR3 DNA sequence: TGTGCCAGCAGCTACCCTTACAGGGGAAACACCGGGGAGCTGTTTTTT.

The genes are TRBV7-9 and TRBJ2-7; no reliable D call. The ends were cut back, 5 bases at V and 2 bases at J, with 16 bases in the middle. The CDR3 runs 15 residues. Germline CDR1 reads SEHNR; CDR2 reads FQNEAQ (reference sequence). The CDR3 DNA follows: TGTGCCAGCAGCCGAGCTTGGACCTTAACCTACGAGCAGTACTTC. This translates into CASSRAWTLTYEQYF.

V is TRBV5-1 and J is TRBJ1-2, with 8 nucleotides matching TRBD1. The CDR3 runs to 16 residues. Trimming removed 2 bases from V and 14 bases from J; junction bases left unmatched: 20. Germline CDR1 and CDR2: SGHRS and YFSETQ. The CDR3 coding sequence is TGCGCCAGCAGCTTAGCGACAGGGGCGTCCTCGTATTTGTGGACCTTC. Its protein is CASSLATGASSYLWTF.

In its sample, this clonotype was seen many times. The chain carries TRBV5-1 and TRBJ2-7; D is perhaps TRBD2 (5 bases). Germline V lookup: CDR1 SGHRS, CDR2 YFSETQ. V was pared by 1 base and J by 4 bases, with 9 bases between. CDR3 length: 13 residues. The CDR3 DNA reads as TGCGCCAGCAGCTTGTCCCCGGGATACGAGCAGTACTTC. It yields the protein CASSLSPGYEQYF.

The genes are TRBV11-1 and TRBJ1-3; TRBD1 agrees at 10 bases. Germline assignment: CDR1 SGHAT and CDR2 FQDESV (reference sequence). V trimming: 5 bases; J trimming: 2 bases; junction bases outside the gene matches: 15. CDR3 length: 19 amino acids. This chain's CDR3 is CASSPTGTGAFYAGNTIYF. The CDR3 region has the DNA TGTGCCAGCAGCCCCACCGGGACAGGGGCCTTTTATGCTGGAAACACCATATATTTT.

This clonotype was found a few times. CDR3 residues: CASSFPFGEQFF. The DNA for the CDR3 is TGTGCCAGCAGTTTCCCATTCGGTGAGCAGTTCTTC. The rearrangement links TRBV27 to TRBJ2-1; D is uncertain. The CDR3 sequence is 12 residues long. Germline CDR1 is MNHEY and CDR2 is SMNVEV (reference sequence). V dropped 3 bases and J dropped 9 bases, with 9 bases sitting between them.

This clonotype turned up a few times. The J gene is TRBJ2-5, the V gene TRBV7-9; TRBD2 matches at 10 bases. This CDR3 comprises 17 residues. Germline loops: CDR1 SEHNR, CDR2 FQNEAQ (reference sequence). V shed 5 bases and J 5 bases; nucleotides not matched to a gene: 14. For the CDR3, the DNA is TGTGCCAGCAGCCCCGATTTAGTAGCGGGAGGCGCGGAGACCCAGTACTTC. It codes for CASSPDLVAGGAETQYF.

This clonotype turned up a few times. This sequence joins TRBV29-1 and TRBJ2-2, with a possible D match to TRBD2 (6 bases). Germline V gene lookup returns CDR1 SQVTM and CDR2 ANQGSEA. This CDR3 has 12 residues. V was shortened by 6 bases and J by 6 bases, with 11 bases between the two germline ends. CDR3: CSVAGGAGELFF. In nucleotides, the CDR3 is TGCAGCGTAGCGGGTGGGGCCGGGGAGCTGTTTTTT.

In DNA form, the CDR3 reads TGTGCCAGCAGCTTACGTGGGGGGCCCCCGAGTTATGAGCAGTTCTTC. Translation gives CASSLRGGPPSYEQFF. This sequence joins TRBV11-3 and TRBJ2-1; D tentatively fits TRBD1 or TRBD2 (6 bases each). Germline CDR1 is SGHNT and CDR2 is YENEEA. V lost 2 bases and J lost 8, with 19 bases in between. CDR3 size: 16 residues. Complete variable domain (other parts from reference TRBV11-3 and TRBJ2-1): EAGVVQSPRYKIIEKKQPVAFWCNPISGHNTLYWYLQNLGQGPELLIRYENEEAVDDSQLPKDRFSAERLKGVDSTLKIQPAELGDSAVYLCASSLRGGPPSYEQFFGPGTRLTVL.

This clonotype was found a few times. Written as DNA, the CDR3 is TGCGCCAGCAGCTTGGAGTTGCCTCTCATAGCGAGGGAGCTGTTTTTT. Protein: CASSLELPLIARELFF. This chain uses TRBV5-1 with TRBJ2-2, with D tentatively TRBD2 (5 bases). CDR1 and CDR2 (germline): SGHRS, YFSETQ. V was shortened by 0 bases and J by 9 bases, with 18 bases between the two germline ends. CDR3 length equals 16 residues. The full variable domain, rest sourced from reference TRBV5-1 and TRBJ2-2, is KAGVTQTPRYLIKTRGQQVTLSCSPISGHRSVSWYQQTPGQGLQFLFEYFSETQRNKGNFPGRFSGRQFSNSRSEMNVSTLELGDSALYLCASSLELPLIARELFFGEGSRLTVL.